This TCR beta chain was sequenced during a study of siplizumab effects on memory and regulatory T cells. Overall study findings and caveats: There were only a minor fraction of alloreactive clones that mapped to unstimulated subsets. It was not possible to assign a naive or memory phenotype to roughly 75-95% of proliferating CD4+ or CD8+ clones. Versus 25% to 30% in controls, the mappable alloreactive CD4+ clones averaged about 69% Treg-derived with siplizumab. Contribution to the alloresponse seemed major for naive T cells, which also seemed more diverse than memory cells.

Some clones are missing from TCRdb's copy, which holds only in-frame ones; the method was immunoSEQ multiplex PCR. The top ten hold 0.9% to 1.2% of the sample, which has 55,000 to 65,000 clones, around 97% seen once. Turning to this clone: The target antigen is unknown.

The receptor was isolated from a human donor in good health. Material: naive CD8+ T cells sorted from blood.

In DNA form, the CDR3 reads TGTGCCAGCAGCTTAGGGAGCGGCCCCAAGGAGACCCAGTACTTC. It encodes CASSLGSGPKETQYF. This sequence joins TRBV13 and TRBJ2-5, with D maybe TRBD2 (5 bases). The CDR3 has 15 residues. V lost 0 bases and J 5 bases, leaving 13 bases between the germline ends. Germline CDR1 and CDR2: PRHDT and FYEKMQ (reference sequence).